These 10 T cell receptor beta chains were sequenced from one sample in a study of regulatory T cells in long-lasting Graves disease. The time point denotes: newly diagnosed GD, antithyroid drugs for less than 3 months. Generation of the TCR library employed RNA extracted from PBMCs. Construction of TCR beta libraries relied on iRepertoire HTBI primers and on Arm-PCR targeting CDR3 regions. From the multiplex PCR reads, TCRdb called clonotypes with MiXCR, one entry per CDR3 protein. The data contain 450,000 to 650,000 distinct CDR3 sequences, around 15% of them singletons. These data also featured in a second study, about T cells in Graves' hyperthyroidism and ophthalmopathy.

This specimen consisted of peripheral blood mononuclear cells (PBMCs), obtained at new diagnosis, from a patient treated with antithyroid drugs. The receptors stem from a woman aged 35-60 years with Graves disease.

This clonotype turned up a few times. The gene calls are TRBV5-5 and TRBJ1-2, with TRBD1 identical over 7 bases. Germline CDR1 SGHKS, CDR2 YYEKEE (reference sequence). This CDR3 has 15 residues. V shed 0 bases and J 3 bases; nucleotides not matched to a gene: 5. The chain's CDR3 is CASSLDRGLDYGYTF. As DNA, the CDR3 is TGTGCCAGCAGCTTGGACAGGGGATTGGACTATGGCTACACCTTC.

The sample holds many counts of this clonotype. V usage is TRBV24-1 and J usage is TRBJ2-2; 7 bases map to TRBD2. The V gene end was trimmed by 3 bases and the J gene end by 5 bases; junction bases not matched to a gene: 5. This CDR3 spans 15 amino acids. Germline V lookup: CDR1 KGHDR, CDR2 SFDVKD. The CDR3 coding sequence is TGTGCCACCAGTGATGGGGGGGACTCAACCGGGGAGCTGTTTTTT. Its protein is CATSDGGDSTGELFF.

This clonotype came up many times. This sequence joins TRBV12-3 or TRBV12-4 and TRBJ1-1; D perhaps matches TRBD1 (5 bases). Trimming took 6 bases from V and 4 from J, leaving 15 bases between them. CDR3 length: 14 residues. The CDR3 sequence is CASSSPVGTTEAFF. For the CDR3, the DNA is TGTGCCAGCAGCTCCCCCGTGGGGACCACTGAAGCTTTCTTT.

This clonotype was seen ten or more times. This rearrangement joins TRBV3-1 to TRBJ1-1, with 7 bases identical to TRBD1. The CDR3 covers 14 residues. Germline lookup yields CDR1 LGHDT and CDR2 YNNKEL (reference sequence). V shed 0 bases and J 5 bases; nucleotides not matched to a gene: 3. CDR3 in DNA: TGTGCCAGCAGCCAAGAAGGGGGCCGGACTGAAGCTTTCTTT. This codes for CASSQEGGRTEAFF.

This clonotype was seen only a few times. The rearrangement joins TRBV30 to TRBJ2-5; possible D gene TRBD2, 7 bases. This CDR3 is 14 amino acids long. Germline CDR1 reads GTSNPN; CDR2 reads SVGIG (reference sequence). V dropped 4 bases and J dropped 5 bases, with 17 bases sitting between them. The CDR3 DNA reads as TGTGCCTGGACGAGGGGGGGGCTCGAGGAGACCCAGTACTTC. Residues: CAWTRGGLEETQYF.

In this sample, this clonotype turned up many times. The V and J genes are TRBV2 and TRBJ1-1; D gene uncertain. The CDR3 is 10 amino acids. With 5 bases removed from V and 12 bases from J, the gap between germline ends came to 10 bases. From germline, CDR1 is SNHLY and CDR2 FYNNEI. The CDR3, as DNA: TGTGCCAGCAGTAGGGTGGTGCCTTTCTTT. This sequence encodes CASSRVVPFF.

This clonotype was counted a few times. The genes are TRBV6-2 or TRBV6-3 and TRBJ1-1; 10 nucleotides align to TRBD1. Trimming at V came to 6 bases and at J to 4 bases, leaving 8 bases not matched to a gene. Germline lookup yields CDR1 MNHEY and CDR2 SVGEGT. The CDR3 contains 15 residues. CDR3 sequence reads: CASRGGQGRGTEAFF. The DNA for the CDR3 is TGTGCCAGCAGGGGGGGACAGGGGCGCGGCACTGAAGCTTTCTTT.

This clonotype was recorded many times. The chain joins TRBV11-2 to TRBJ2-1; 7 nucleotides align to TRBD1. The CDR3 has 16 amino acids. The junction had 9 bases not matched to a gene; V was cut back by 5 bases and J by 2 bases. CDR1 is SGHAT and CDR2 is FQNNGV in the germline V gene. CDR3 loop: CASSPLTGKPYNEQFF. CDR3 DNA sequence: TGTGCCAGCAGCCCGTTGACAGGGAAACCCTACAATGAGCAGTTCTTC.

V is TRBV7-9 and J is TRBJ2-1; a weak D match, TRBD1 (6 bases). The CDR3 sequence is 17 residues long. V was cut by 5 bases and J by 5 bases, with 22 bases left in between. CDR1 and CDR2 from the germline V gene are SEHNR and FQNEAQ (reference sequence). The CDR3 nucleotides read TGTGCCAGCAGCCCCCGTCAGGGGCCGGTCACCCACAATGAGCAGTTCTTC. It encodes CASSPRQGPVTHNEQFF.

This clonotype has at least ten counts. This chain joins TRBV9 and TRBJ2-7; 7 bases are a match to TRBD1. V was pared by 6 bases and J by 4 bases, with 10 bases of the junction left unmatched. The length of the CDR3 is 14 residues. The germline gives CDR1 SGDLS, CDR2 YYNGEE. CDR3 loop: CASTARDRPYEQYF. CDR3 coding DNA: TGTGCCAGCACGGCGAGGGACAGACCTTACGAGCAGTACTTC.